The rows below give T cell receptor beta chains drawn from one sample of a study of cytomegalovirus exposure and HLA in healthy donors. This table comes from immunoSEQ multiplex PCR, and its TCRdb copy is limited to in-frame clones, with some not included. The table has about 78,000 clones, around 70% seen once. Sequenced material: PBMCs. The origin of the receptors is a woman aged 40 to 50 in good health and CMV-seropositive. The CDR3 runs from the conserved cysteine through the conserved F or W. A D gene is named only where the DNA matches it firmly. Only some rows state a clone size, as once, few, many or a class for expanded clones.

d_gene	v_gene	abundance	len	j_gene	CDR3aa	CDR3nt
.	TRBV5-5	.	12	TRBJ1-1	CASSLAGTQAFF	TGTGCCAGCAGTTTGGCGGGGACTCAAGCTTTCTTT
TRBD2	TRBV11-2	.	14	TRBJ2-7	CASSSGTSGRGAYF	TGTGCCAGCAGCTCCGGGACTAGCGGGAGGGGGGCGTACTTC
.	TRBV6-5	.	14	TRBJ1-2	CASSAARFNYGYTF	TGTGCCAGCAGTGCGGCGAGGTTTAACTATGGCTACACCTTC
.	TRBV14	few	13	TRBJ2-5	CASSQALQETQYF	TGTGCCAGCAGCCAAGCACTCCAAGAGACCCAGTACTTC
.	TRBV5-6	few	13	TRBJ2-5	CASSLGGVETQYF	TGTGCCAGCAGCTTGGGGGGGGTGGAGACCCAGTACTTC
TRBD1	TRBV6-1	few	14	TRBJ2-2	CASSGDRHTGELFF	TGTGCCAGCAGTGGGGACAGACACACCGGGGAGCTGTTTTTT
TRBD1	TRBV5-1	few	16	TRBJ2-2	CASRMTGATNTGELFF	TGCGCCAGCAGGATGACAGGGGCTACGAACACCGGGGAGCTGTTTTTT
.	TRBV5-1	.	13	TRBJ1-1	CASSLVARQEAFF	TGCGCCAGCAGCTTGGTGGCGAGACAGGAGGCTTTCTTT
.	TRBV5-1	few	14	TRBJ1-6	CASRNGAGNSPLHF	TGCGCCAGCAGAAATGGGGCAGGGAATTCACCCCTCCACTTT
.	TRBV7-8	.	16	TRBJ1-2	CASSLGRSTGTYGYTF	TGTGCCAGCAGCTTAGGGAGGAGCACAGGGACCTATGGCTACACCTTC
.	TRBV7-2	.	11	TRBJ2-6	CASSLDIVLTF	TGTGCCAGCAGCTTAGATATCGTCCTGACTTTC
.	TRBV2	.	14	TRBJ2-5	CASILRGPKIKQYF	TGTGCCAGCATTCTCCGCGGGCCTAAAATCAAGCAGTACTTC
.	TRBV6-5	.	13	TRBJ2-7	CASRTGRSYEQYF	TGTGCCAGCAGGACGGGGAGGTCCTACGAGCAGTACTTC
TRBD2	TRBV7-2	.	14	TRBJ2-7	CASSLGTSLDEQYF	TGTGCCAGCAGCTTAGGGACTAGCTTGGACGAGCAGTACTTC
TRBD1	TRBV10-3	.	15	TRBJ2-7	CAISESQDRGHEQYF	TGTGCCATCAGTGAGTCACAGGACAGGGGCCACGAGCAGTACTTC
TRBD1	TRBV6-5	.	16	TRBJ1-2	CASSYSRTGGVEGYTF	TGTGCCAGCAGTTACTCTAGGACAGGCGGAGTAGAGGGCTACACCTTC
TRBD2	TRBV9	few	13	TRBJ2-5	CASSRTSRETQYF	TGTGCCAGCAGTAGGACTAGCCGAGAGACCCAGTACTTC
.	TRBV28	.	15	TRBJ2-7	CASSSLIDSPYEQYF	TGTGCCAGCAGCTCCCTTATTGATAGTCCCTACGAGCAGTACTTC
.	TRBV4-3	.	16	TRBJ1-5	CASSQEFGTGTQSQHF	TGCGCCAGCAGCCAAGAATTTGGAACAGGGACCCAAAGCCAGCATTTT
TRBD1	TRBV29-1	.	14	TRBJ1-5	CSVASGQGNQPQHF	TGCAGCGTTGCTTCTGGACAGGGGAATCAGCCCCAGCATTTT
TRBD1	TRBV30	few	15	TRBJ2-3	CAWNPGTGGADTQYF	TGTGCCTGGAATCCCGGGACAGGGGGGGCAGATACGCAGTATTTT
TRBD1	TRBV7-2	.	16	TRBJ2-1	CASSLGPGTGNNEQFF	TGTGCCAGCAGCTTGGGTCCCGGGACAGGGAACAATGAGCAGTTCTTC
.	TRBV6-1	.	13	TRBJ2-7	CASVGSLFYEQYF	TGTGCCAGCGTGGGCAGCCTCTTTTACGAGCAGTACTTC
.	TRBV11-2	.	13	TRBJ2-7	CASSLGPMEEQYF	TGTGCCAGCAGCTTAGGGCCGATGGAGGAGCAGTACTTC
.	TRBV30	.	12	TRBJ1-1	CAWTVMNTEAFF	TGTGCCTGGACAGTTATGAACACTGAAGCTTTCTTT
.	TRBV28	.	13	TRBJ2-2	CATKTSGTGELFF	TGTGCCACCAAGACAAGTGGGACCGGGGAGCTGTTTTTT
.	TRBV29-1	.	11	TRBJ2-1	CSVRAYNEQFF	TGCAGCGTCCGGGCCTACAATGAGCAGTTCTTC
TRBD2	TRBV6-1	.	15	TRBJ2-1	CASSLMSGNYNEQFF	TGTGCCAGCAGCTTGATGAGCGGGAACTACAATGAGCAGTTCTTC
TRBD1	TRBV4-1	once	16	TRBJ1-2	CASSHDLLTGEYGYTF	TGCGCCAGCAGCCACGACCTTTTAACAGGGGAATATGGCTACACCTTC
.	TRBV6-5	few	14	TRBJ1-1	CASSKGQGRTEAFF	TGTGCCAGCAGTAAGGGGCAGGGAAGGACTGAAGCTTTCTTT
TRBD1	TRBV27	.	16	TRBJ1-1	CASRSGTGDMNTEAFF	TGTGCCAGCAGGTCCGGGACAGGGGACATGAACACTGAAGCTTTCTTT
.	TRBV4-1	.	18	TRBJ2-3	CASSQDPSAGRYTDTQYF	TGCGCCAGCAGCCAAGATCCCTCGGCAGGGAGGTACACAGATACGCAGTATTTT
.	TRBV5-8	.	15	TRBJ1-2	CASSLVAASEYGYTF	TGTGCCAGCAGCTTGGTGGCCGCCTCGGAGTATGGCTACACCTTC
.	TRBV28	once	13	TRBJ1-4	CASVGGAWEKLFF	TGTGCCAGCGTTGGGGGGGCCTGGGAAAAACTGTTTTTT
.	TRBV6-6	.	15	TRBJ1-2	CAAAGETQGYYGYTF	TGTGCCGCGGCCGGTGAGACCCAGGGTTACTATGGCTACACCTTC
.	TRBV5-1	.	13	TRBJ1-2	CASTLGERGGYPF	TGCGCCAGCACCCTGGGAGAGCGTGGGGGCTACCCCTTC
TRBD2	TRBV9	.	17	TRBJ2-1	CASSVAGGGAPLNEQFF	TGTGCCAGCAGCGTAGCAGGCGGGGGGGCTCCCCTCAATGAGCAGTTCTTC
.	TRBV6-8	.	16	TRBJ2-5	CASSGGQPGGQETQYF	TGTGCCAGCAGTGGAGGACAGCCCGGAGGCCAAGAGACCCAGTACTTC
TRBD1	TRBV19	.	14	TRBJ1-1	CASSISRGVTEAFF	TGTGCCAGTAGTATAAGCAGGGGGGTCACAGAAGCTTTCTTT
.	TRBV2	.	16	TRBJ2-7	CASATFTASRPYEQYF	TGTGCCAGCGCCACCTTTACAGCCTCCAGGCCCTACGAGCAGTACTTC
TRBD1	TRBV5-1	.	15	TRBJ2-7	CASNPGQGMSYEQYF	TGCGCCAGCAACCCGGGACAGGGGATGTCCTACGAGCAGTACTTC
.	TRBV7-9	.	14	TRBJ1-1	CASSLARGTTEAFF	TGTGCCAGCAGCTTGGCCCGGGGGACCACTGAAGCTTTCTTT
TRBD1	TRBV29-1	few	12	TRBJ2-5	CSVGTGIETQYF	TGCAGCGTTGGGACAGGGATAGAGACCCAGTACTTC
.	TRBV21-1	.	18	TRBJ1-5	CASSKNHNGTGKGQPQHF	TGTGCCAGCAGCAAAAATCATAACGGGACAGGCAAAGGTCAGCCCCAGCATTTT
TRBD2	TRBV7-9	.	15	TRBJ2-7	CASSLLAGVNNEQYF	TGTGCCAGCAGCTTATTGGCGGGAGTAAACAACGAGCAGTACTTC
.	TRBV18	few	12	TRBJ2-5	CASSPRGETQYF	TGTGCCAGCTCACCTCGCGGAGAGACCCAGTACTTC
TRBD1	TRBV7-9	.	16	TRBJ2-1	CASSPQGASSYNEQFF	TGTGCCAGCAGCCCTCAGGGGGCGAGCTCCTACAATGAGCAGTTCTTC
TRBD1	TRBV28	.	15	TRBJ2-7	CASSSSGTGSYEQYF	TGTGCCAGCAGCTCCTCCGGGACAGGTTCCTACGAGCAGTACTTC
.	TRBV25-1	.	14	TRBJ2-6	CASGRGSGANVLTF	TGTGCCAGCGGAAGGGGGTCTGGGGCCAACGTCCTGACTTTC
TRBD1	TRBV10-3	.	16	TRBJ2-1	CAIGPRGQGLDNEQFF	TGTGCCATCGGTCCGAGGGGACAGGGCTTGGACAATGAGCAGTTCTTC
.	TRBV14	.	17	TRBJ1-1	CASSQDVAAAVSGKAFF	TGTGCCAGCAGCCAAGACGTGGCGGCAGCGGTGAGTGGAAAAGCTTTCTTT
.	TRBV6-1	.	14	TRBJ1-2	CASTPDRLVSGYTF	TGTGCCAGCACCCCAGACAGGTTGGTCTCTGGCTACACCTTC
TRBD2	TRBV5-1	.	16	TRBJ2-3	CASSFRLAGGGDTQYF	TGCGCCAGCAGCTTTCGACTAGCGGGAGGTGGTGATACGCAGTATTTT